This T cell receptor (beta chain) was captured in a study of shared clonotypes between healthy human individuals (dated by TCRdb to about 2020). For context, the study as a whole: Two women and a few men aged 18 to 49 years were included in the cohort. For each donor, three plates each were used for CD4 naive and CD4 memory, two plates were used for CD8 naive, and one plate was used for CD8 memory. Between about 0.85 and 8.9 billion PBMCs per donor were obtained by leukapheresis. The study deeply sequenced blood TCR repertoires of about 5 healthy adults to estimate repertoire size and the extent of clonotype sharing between individuals. To increase sequencing depth and limit assay-specific biases, different laboratories used diverse techniques to prepare libraries and sequence TCR repertoires.

The paper's findings and limits, for the study overall: Sampling was restricted to blood, and TCR repertoires in tissues likely differ from the TCR repertoires found in blood. Naive subsets generally had larger estimated clonotype richness than memory subsets. Sharing across a few donors was observed for 4.5% to 6.5% of naive CD4, about 3.2% of naive CD8, 2% to 2.5% of memory CD4, and over 0.3% of memory CD8 clonotypes. Pairwise subsampling indicated that sequencing depth was expected to affect the degree of clonotype sharing among donors. Because the study included only a small number of donors, the genetic and exposure-history diversity represented was limited. Clonotypes shared by all four sorted-subset donors showed higher generation probabilities than non-shared clonotypes. Rarefaction of sorted-subset datasets indicated incomplete sequencing despite the large sequencing depth.

The donors were healthy, HIV-negative adults with no recently reported acute infections or vaccinations. All donors were Caucasian adults living in Nashville, Tennessee, USA. CD4+ T cells were enriched by magnetic negative selection; naive cells were then positively selected on CD45RA, and the negative fraction formed the memory subset. Blood was collected by leukapheresis, and PBMCs were isolated by Ficoll-Histopaque density gradient centrifugation and then cryopreserved in liquid nitrogen vapor phase. Analytical flow cytometry was used to check the purity and quantity of each magnetically sorted T cell population. Genomic DNA was isolated from each sorted fraction and quantified by UV absorbance on a Nanodrop 2000c. Comments on this clone: The target of this receptor is not known. Per-base qualities were not stored, and no clone one base away is much larger.

There are 14 amino acids in the CDR3, from cysteine to phenylalanine inclusive. The sequence is cut down to CDR3 DNA, 42 bases in frame from base 1. Trimmed from V: 0 bases; trimmed from J: 7 bases; junction bases lacking a gene match: 3. CDR1 and CDR2, per the germline V gene (reference sequence), are SEHNR and FQNEAQ. Using the deep immunoSEQ assay, TCR CDR3 regions were amplified from genomic DNA by multiplex PCR. For each cell subset, the extracted genomic DNA was distributed evenly across all wells of several immunoSEQ 96-well plates, and each plate served as one replicate. For sorted subsets, around 200 ng genomic DNA, equal to tens of thousands of T cell genomes, was loaded into each replicate PCR. Purified libraries were quantified with a Qubit 3.0 fluorometer, sized on a Bioanalyzer 2100, and re-quantified with the KAPA Library Quantification kit. A separate single-read 150-cycle Illumina NextSeq 550 flow cell was used to sequence each immunoSEQ 96-well plate. The study's processing was this. Because only junctional sequences without quality scores were contained in the immunoSEQ output, filtering matching that applied to full-length reads could not be performed. Sequences were annotated with PyIR, a Python wrapper for IgBLAST v1.9, and V/J genes and CDR3 were assigned using IMGT germline references. Reads were filtered out if the reads had weak V/J assignments (E-value above 1e-6), no CDR3, stop codons, out-of-frame junctions, or ambiguous translated residues. V3J clonotypes were defined as sequences sharing the same inferred V gene, J gene, and CDR3 amino acid sequence. To compute the percentage overlap between repertoires, the number of shared unique clonotypes was divided by the size of the smaller repertoire. RTK rarefaction, the Chao1 estimator, and Recon v2.1 estimates of unobserved clonotypes were used to assess repertoire richness. Generation probabilities were computed with OLGA for all TCRbeta clonotypes obtained by the gDNA method from four donors. TCRdb stores this immuneACCESS table with in-frame sequences only. Part of the clones is absent; in the studies checked, under half of the shortfall reflects unresolved V genes, and no reason is known for the rest. That table furnishes V, J and clone size, whereas the DNA furnished D and trimming. For this sample there are some 1 million clones; 60% to 80% appear just once. Approximately 1.5% of the sample is held by the ten biggest clonotypes.

Sequences were obtained from memory CD4+ T cells sorted from blood. The cell subset or site label on this specimen signifies: CD45RA-negative fraction. Rearrangement joined TRBV7-9 to TRBJ1-2, and 9 junction bases match TRBD1. The sequence derives from a man younger than 35 in good health. The DNA reads as follows: TGTGCCAGCAGCTTAGCGCCGGGACAGGGTGGCTACACCTTC. It codes for CASSLAPGQGGYTF.